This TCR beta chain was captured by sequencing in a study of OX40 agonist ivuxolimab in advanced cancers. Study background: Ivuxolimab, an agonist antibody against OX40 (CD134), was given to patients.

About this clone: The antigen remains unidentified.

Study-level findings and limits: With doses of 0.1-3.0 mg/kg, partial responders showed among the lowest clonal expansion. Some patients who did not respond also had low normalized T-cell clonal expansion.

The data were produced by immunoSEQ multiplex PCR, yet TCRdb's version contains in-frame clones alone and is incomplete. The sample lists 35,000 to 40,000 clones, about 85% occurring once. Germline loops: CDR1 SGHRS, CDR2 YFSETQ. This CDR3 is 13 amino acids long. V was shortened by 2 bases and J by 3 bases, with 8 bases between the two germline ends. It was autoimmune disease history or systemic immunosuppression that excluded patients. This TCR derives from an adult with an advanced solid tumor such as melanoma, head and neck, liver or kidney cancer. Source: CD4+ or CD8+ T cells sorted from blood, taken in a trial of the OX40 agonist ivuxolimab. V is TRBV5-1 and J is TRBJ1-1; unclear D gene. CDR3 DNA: TGCGCCAGCAGCTTAGACATTGACACTGAAGCTTTCTTT. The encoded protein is CASSLDIDTEAFF.